This record covers a single T cell receptor (beta chain). Method: immunoSEQ multiplex PCR; TCRdb's copy keeps in-frame clones and lacks some. The table has hundreds of thousands of clones, 83% seen once. This sample was taken from a study of blood T cell repertoires in COVID-19. Study information: COVID-19 samples from acute and convalescent phases originated in the United States, Italy and Spain.

Trimming at V came to 5 bases and at J to 5 bases, leaving 8 bases not matched to a gene. The CDR3 covers 15 residues. Germline-derived CDR1 and CDR2 are MDHEN and SYDVKM. Sequencing was done on a sample of peripheral blood. The source is a woman aged 50 to 60 who had recovered from COVID-19. This sequence joins TRBV28 and TRBJ2-1; TRBD1 matches 8 bases. The DNA for the CDR3 is TGTGCCAGCAGTAGATCAGGGGGCAGGAACAATGAGCAGTTCTTC. This gives the protein CASSRSGGRNNEQFF.